The sequence of this T cell receptor beta chain was determined in a study of CD8+CD57+ T cells in acquired aplastic anemia. CD8+CD57+ cell expansion had been shown by flow cytometry in patients chosen for sequencing. For CDR3 and TCR beta VDJ profiling, genomic DNA was the template used. TCRdb re-derived calls from the reads in MiXCR, one entry per CDR3 protein. The repertoire has under 350,000 distinct CDR3 sequences, approximately 58% of them found once; the top ten carry 1% to 1.5%. The CDR3 has 12 amino acids. Germline V gene lookup returns CDR1 SEHNR and CDR2 FQNEAQ (reference sequence). Trimming shortened V by 5 bases and J by 6 bases, and 10 bases separated the two germline ends.

The chain is built from TRBV7-9 and TRBJ1-2; no clear D gene. The TCR comes from a human donor with aplastic anemia. Material: sorted CD4+, CD8+, or CD8+CD57+ T cells (not recorded which) from PBMCs. The CDR3 loop reads CASSLLIHGYTF. The CDR3 coding sequence is TGTGCCAGCAGCCTTCTAATCCATGGCTACACCTTC.